This TCR beta chain was profiled in a study of blood T cell repertoires in COVID-19. Turning to the study itself: Collection of acute and convalescent COVID-19 samples took place in the United States, Italy and Spain.

The V and J ends lost 6 bases and 4 bases, in that order; junction bases with no gene match: 5. In germline, CDR1 is MNHEY, CDR2 SMNVEV (reference sequence). This CDR3 region has 15 residues. Method: immunoSEQ multiplex PCR; TCRdb's copy keeps in-frame clones and lacks some. This table has fewer than 450,000 clones, about nine tenths appearing once. The rearrangement uses TRBV27 and TRBJ2-7, with 14 bases matching TRBD2. The clonotype originates from a woman in her forties or fifties with COVID-19, enrolled during active disease. The sequenced material came from peripheral blood. For the CDR3, the DNA is TGTGCCAGCAGCCGAGGGACTAGCGGGAGATACGAGCAGTACTTC. Protein product: CASSRGTSGRYEQYF.